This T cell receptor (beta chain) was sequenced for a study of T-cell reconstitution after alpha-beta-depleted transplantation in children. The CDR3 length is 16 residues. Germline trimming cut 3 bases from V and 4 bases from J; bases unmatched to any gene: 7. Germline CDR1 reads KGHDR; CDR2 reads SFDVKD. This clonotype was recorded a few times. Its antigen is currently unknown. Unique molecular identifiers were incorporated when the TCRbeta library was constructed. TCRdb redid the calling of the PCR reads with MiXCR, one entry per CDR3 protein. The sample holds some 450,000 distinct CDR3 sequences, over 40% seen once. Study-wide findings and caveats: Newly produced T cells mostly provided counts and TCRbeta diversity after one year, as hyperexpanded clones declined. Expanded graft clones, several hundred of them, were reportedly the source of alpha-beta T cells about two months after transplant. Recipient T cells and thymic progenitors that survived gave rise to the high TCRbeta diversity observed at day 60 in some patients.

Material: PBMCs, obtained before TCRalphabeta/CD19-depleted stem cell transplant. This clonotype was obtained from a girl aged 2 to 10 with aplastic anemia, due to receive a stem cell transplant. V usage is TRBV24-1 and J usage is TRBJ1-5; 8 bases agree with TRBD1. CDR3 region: CATSDHGQGPNQPQHF. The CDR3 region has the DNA TGTGCCACCAGTGATCATGGACAGGGCCCGAATCAGCCCCAGCATTTT.